A single sample gave rise to the 27 T cell receptor beta chains below, sequenced in a study of spatial heterogeneity in lung cancer. General study results and limits: Tumors with more nonsynonymous mutations had more expanded intratumoral alpha and beta TCRs.

Using its own MiXCR run on the 5' RACE reads, TCRdb lists one record per CDR3 protein. This sample has some 25,000 distinct CDR3 sequences, with approximately 7.7% found just once. Time point noted: sample taken at primary tumor resection. The antigens these receptors bind are not known. The input for sequencing was lung tumor tissue, taken at surgery. The receptors come from a male donor with early-stage non-small cell lung cancer.

Notes on this clonotype: This sequence may be a read error, since a much larger clone differs from it by one base. This chain connects TRBV4-1 to TRBJ2-5; D not certain. The germline gives CDR1 MGHRA, CDR2 YSYEKL. This CDR3 contains 13 residues. CDR3 loop: CAGSLGDQETQYF. CDR3 nucleotides: TGCGCCGGCAGCCTTGGTGACCAAGAGACCCAGTACTTC.

This sequence joins TRBV7-9 and TRBJ1-1, with a tentative D call TRBD1 (5 bases). The V end was cut by 3 bases, the J end by 3 bases, with 14 bases between. CDR1 and CDR2 (germline): SEHNR, FQNEAQ (reference sequence). This CDR3 spans 15 amino acids. The CDR3 DNA is TGTGCCAGCAGCTTGATGGGGGAAGGGGACACTGAAGCTTTCTTT. Its protein is CASSLMGEGDTEAFF.

This clonotype was detected ten times or more. V gene TRBV27 combines with J gene TRBJ1-1; D ambiguous. Trimming stripped 4 bases from V and 7 bases from J, with 7 bases between. Germline V gene sequence: CDR1 MNHEY, CDR2 SMNVEV (reference sequence). The CDR3 contains 11 residues. The CDR3 nucleotides are TGTGCCAGCAGTTCACGCGGTGAAGCTTTCTTT. This gives the protein CASSSRGEAFF.

The sample holds a few counts of this clonotype. The J gene is TRBJ1-3, the V gene TRBV28; tentatively, D is TRBD1 (5 bases). This CDR3 comprises 17 residues. The germline CDR1 and CDR2 sequences are MDHEN and SYDVKM. V was pared by 7 bases and J by 3 bases, with 22 bases between. CDR3 DNA sequence: TGTGCCAGCACCCTGACCCCGGGGCCCGCGGGTGGAAACACCATATATTTT. This sequence encodes CASTLTPGPAGGNTIYF.

The chain has TRBV10-3 and TRBJ2-1; D gene ambiguous. Germline V gene data show CDR1 as ENHRY and CDR2 as SYGVKD. V lost 0 bases and J lost 6, with 21 bases in between. The CDR3 is made up of 18 amino acids. In nucleotides, the CDR3 is TGTGCCATCAGTGAGTCCTCCCCAGCCATACCTCCGAGCAATGAGCAGTTCTTC. This codes for CAISESSPAIPPSNEQFF.

This clonotype came up many times. The rearrangement links TRBV20-1 to TRBJ2-3; maybe TRBD1 (7 bases). Trimming removed 1 base from V and 4 bases from J, with 15 bases in between. The CDR3 sequence is 15 residues long. Germline V lookup: CDR1 DFQATT, CDR2 SNEGSKA (reference sequence). The chain's CDR3 is CSARGSRGVADTQYF. In DNA, the CDR3 is TGCAGTGCTAGAGGGAGCAGGGGGGTCGCAGATACGCAGTATTTT.

This clonotype has just a few counts. This chain joins TRBV6-2 or TRBV6-3 and TRBJ2-7, with D unresolved. This CDR3 is built from 12 residues. The V gene lost 6 bases and the J gene lost 10 bases, with 16 bases spanning the gap. The germline CDR1 and CDR2 sequences are MNHEY and SVGEGT. The CDR3 sequence is CASSPLGRPQYF. Written as DNA, the CDR3 is TGTGCCAGCAGCCCCCTTGGACGCCCCCAGTACTTC.

The chain uses TRBV10-3 and TRBJ2-5; a possible D gene is TRBD2 (6 bases). The CDR3 is made up of 16 amino acids. Germline assignment: CDR1 ENHRY and CDR2 SYGVKD. Trimming removed 2 bases at V and 3 bases at J, with 16 bases between. CDR3 sequence: CAISEPRGGAEETQYF. For the CDR3, the DNA is TGTGCCATCAGTGAGCCCCGAGGAGGGGCCGAAGAGACCCAGTACTTC.

This clonotype came up many times. The CDR3 reads CSGDAGEGGSTDTQYF. The CDR3 DNA reads as TGCAGCGGGGATGCTGGAGAAGGGGGCTCCACAGATACGCAGTATTTT. This chain connects TRBV29-1 to TRBJ2-3; 7 bases fit TRBD1. CDR1 is SQVTM and CDR2 is ANQGSEA in the germline V gene. Losses at the gene ends were 7 bases for V and 2 bases for J; bases not matched to a gene: 15. The CDR3 is 16 residues long.

The chain couples TRBV4-1 to TRBJ2-5; 8 bases are shared with TRBD1. J gave up 2 bases and V 0 bases, and 5 bases lay outside the gene matches. Per the germline V gene, CDR1 is MGHRA and CDR2 is YSYEKL. The CDR3 totals 16 residues. The CDR3 DNA reads as TGCGCCAGCAGCCAAGATCTCGGACAGGGTCAAGAGACCCAGTACTTC. Its protein product is CASSQDLGQGQETQYF.

This clonotype was recorded at least ten times. The V gene is TRBV4-2, the J gene TRBJ2-7; 8 bases agree with TRBD1. CDR1 is LGHNA, CDR2 YNFKEQ, per germline. The trim removed 4 bases at V and 7 bases at J, leaving 6 bases unmatched. CDR3 length: 13 residues. CDR3 sequence: CASSRTGSGEQYF. In DNA form, the CDR3 reads TGTGCCAGCAGCCGGACAGGGTCTGGGGAGCAGTACTTC.

This clonotype was detected only a few times. This chain connects TRBV20-1 to TRBJ2-3; 7 nucleotides agree with TRBD2. CDR1 and CDR2 (germline): DFQATT, SNEGSKA (reference sequence). V lost 3 bases to trimming and J lost 1 base; unmatched junction nucleotides: 7. This CDR3 has 15 residues. CDR3 coding DNA: TGCAGTGCTAGGCCTCTCCTAGCGGGCACAGATACGCAGTATTTT. Amino acids: CSARPLLAGTDTQYF.

A word on this clonotype: A much larger clone lies a single base off, so this may be a read error. V usage is TRBV28 and J usage is TRBJ1-1; 8 bases map to TRBD1. V lost 5 bases and J lost 1; bases outside the gene matches: 9. Germline loops: CDR1 MDHEN, CDR2 SYDVKM. The CDR3 length is 16 residues. The CDR3 region is CASSTHPGQANTEAFF. Here the CDR3 DNA reads TGTGCCAGCAGTACCCATCCGGGACAGGCGAACACTGAAGCTTTCTTT.

This clonotype occurred many times. The V gene is TRBV28, the J gene TRBJ2-2; TRBD1 is a possible D gene (6 bases). V was shortened by 7 bases and J by 2 bases, with 11 bases between the two germline ends. The CDR3 is made up of 14 amino acids. CDR1 and CDR2 (germline): MDHEN, SYDVKM. CDR3 sequence: CASTTDSNTGELFF. In DNA form, the CDR3 reads TGTGCCAGCACTACGGACAGCAACACCGGGGAGCTGTTTTTT.

This clonotype appeared many times. The junction departs from the called germline gene at one end, perhaps through a read error. The chain is built from TRBV7-7 and TRBJ2-7, with D possibly being TRBD1 or TRBD2 (6 bases each). Germline assignment: CDR1 SSHAT and CDR2 FNYEAQ (reference sequence). The CDR3 contains 15 residues. Here the CDR3 reads CASSLADSPSYEQYF. CDR3 bases: TGTGCTAGCAGCTTAGCGGACAGCCCCTCCTACGAGCAGTACTTC.

This clonotype has a count of ten or more. This sequence joins TRBV7-9 and TRBJ2-1; D may be TRBD1 or TRBD2 (5 bases each). The germline CDR1 and CDR2 sequences are SEHNR and FQNEAQ (reference sequence). The CDR3 has 17 residues. Trimming shortened V by 3 bases and J by 5 bases, and 20 bases separated the two germline ends. The CDR3 DNA reads TGTGCCAGCAGCTTTTCACTAGGGGCGGGTTCCCACAATGAGCAGTTCTTC. It yields the protein CASSFSLGAGSHNEQFF.

This clonotype appeared many times. The rearrangement joins TRBV20-1 to TRBJ2-5, with 8 bases lining up with TRBD1. V lost 4 bases to trimming and J lost 5 bases; unmatched junction nucleotides: 6. The CDR3 spans 13 residues. Germline CDR1 is DFQATT and CDR2 is SNEGSKA (reference sequence). The CDR3 DNA reads TGCAGTGCTAATGACAGGGGAAGGGAGACCCAGTACTTC. It is translated as CSANDRGRETQYF.

This clonotype appeared many times. This rearrangement joins TRBV4-2 to TRBJ2-2; no clear D gene. Trimming took 0 bases from V and 3 from J, leaving 5 bases between them. Germline V gene sequence: CDR1 LGHNA, CDR2 YNFKEQ. The CDR3 is 14 residues long. CDR3 DNA sequence: TGTGCCAGCAGCCAAGATGGCCACACCGGGGAGCTGTTTTTT. Protein product: CASSQDGHTGELFF.

At least ten counts were recorded for this clonotype. The chain employs TRBV6-5 and TRBJ2-7; D may correspond to TRBD1 or TRBD2 (6 bases each). Deletions cut 5 bases from V and 5 bases from J, with 13 bases between. The CDR3 is made up of 13 amino acids. CDR1 is MNHEY and CDR2 is SVGAGI in the germline V gene. In nucleotides, the CDR3 is TGTGCCAGCAGTCCCCGGGGGCGGGACGAGCAGTACTTC. Translation gives CASSPRGRDEQYF.

This clonotype was observed at least ten times. The chain couples TRBV20-1 to TRBJ2-5; D is unclear. This CDR3 comprises 13 residues. The V end lost 0 bases, the J end lost 2 bases, and 7 bases lay between the germline ends. The germline gives CDR1 DFQATT, CDR2 SNEGSKA (reference sequence). In DNA form, the CDR3 reads TGCAGTGCTAGAGATCAACATCAAGAGACCCAGTACTTC. Translation gives CSARDQHQETQYF.

This clonotype was counted many times. The V call is TRBV13, the J call TRBJ2-2, with D hard to call. V shed 3 bases and J shed 6 bases, with 11 bases lying between them. The germline CDR1 and CDR2 sequences are PRHDT and FYEKMQ (reference sequence). The CDR3 consists of 14 residues. DNA for the CDR3: TGTGCCAGCAGCTTTATTCCAGAAGCCGGGGAGCTGTTTTTT. Amino acid sequence: CASSFIPEAGELFF.

This clonotype has at least ten counts. The V gene is TRBV18, the J gene TRBJ2-5; perhaps TRBD2 as D (7 bases). From germline, CDR1 is KGHSH and CDR2 LQKENI. This CDR3 has 14 residues. Trimming stripped 6 bases from V and 3 bases from J, with 14 bases between. CDR3 sequence: CASSPTGGEETQYF. CDR3 in DNA: TGTGCCAGCTCCCCGACGGGGGGCGAAGAGACCCAGTACTTC.

This clonotype showed up many times. V gene TRBV5-1 combines with J gene TRBJ1-1, with 7 bases matching TRBD1. Germline values: CDR1 SGHRS, CDR2 YFSETQ. CDR3 length equals 15 residues. V trimming: 4 bases; J trimming: 5 bases; junction bases outside the gene matches: 11. CDR3 nucleotide sequence: TGCGCCAGCAGCCTTAAGGGGGCGGAAAGAACTGAAGCTTTCTTT. Residues: CASSLKGAERTEAFF.

This clonotype showed up many times. The chain has TRBV20-1 and TRBJ2-7; possible D gene TRBD2, 7 bases. V lost 5 bases and J 0 bases, leaving 14 bases between the germline ends. Germline CDR1 is DFQATT and CDR2 is SNEGSKA (reference sequence). The CDR3 consists of 14 residues. The CDR3 here is CSARSGGGSYEQYF. DNA of the CDR3: TGCAGTGCTCGGTCGGGGGGCGGCTCCTACGAGCAGTACTTC.

This clonotype was detected ten times or more. The rearrangement links TRBV5-1 to TRBJ2-3; possible D gene TRBD2, 6 bases. With 1 base removed from V and 0 bases from J, the gap between germline ends came to 15 bases. The CDR3 consists of 17 residues. The V gene's germline CDR1 is SGHRS and CDR2 YFSETQ. CDR3 protein: CASSLWRDSRSTDTQYF. CDR3 in DNA: TGCGCCAGCAGCTTGTGGCGGGACTCCCGGAGCACAGATACGCAGTATTTT.

The chain recombines TRBV23-1 with TRBJ1-5; 7 bases are shared with TRBD1. TRBV23-1 is known as an ORF, though its function is uncertain. The CDR3 covers 15 residues. With 10 bases clipped from V and 4 bases from J, the junction kept 13 bases outside the gene matches. As DNA, the CDR3 is TGCGCCAAACCGGACAGGATTTTCCCGAATCAGCCCCAGCATTTT. Its protein product is CAKPDRIFPNQPQHF.

This clonotype has at least ten counts. The chain links TRBV20-1 to TRBJ2-3; TRBD1 matches 7 bases. This CDR3 is 14 amino acids long. Per germline, CDR1 DFQATT and CDR2 SNEGSKA (reference sequence). After removal of 1 base from V and 7 bases from J, the junction contained 8 bases not matched to a gene. Here the CDR3 DNA reads TGCAGTGCTAGAGCCGGGACAGCGTTATATACGCAGTATTTT. Its protein product is CSARAGTALYTQYF.